Shown below are 15 T cell receptor beta chains from a single sample sequenced in a study of T cells in Graves' hyperthyroidism and ophthalmopathy. The TCR beta CDR3 regions underwent amplification using RNA transcripts as the source. HTBI primers were the set used in a first-round RT-PCR of the TCR CDR3. TCRdb analysed the multiplex PCR reads with MiXCR anew, one entry per CDR3 protein. The sample has fewer than 900,000 distinct CDR3 sequences; 16% are singletons. The specimen sequenced was blood. The receptors shown here come from a man aged 18 to 29 with Graves' hyperthyroidism.

At least ten counts were recorded for this clonotype. V gene TRBV7-2 combines with J gene TRBJ2-3; perhaps TRBD2 as D (6 bases). CDR1 is SGHTA, CDR2 FQGNSA, per germline. The CDR3 totals 13 residues. V lost 4 bases to trimming and J lost 5 bases, with 10 bases between them. The CDR3 protein is CASSSPGVDTQYF. For the CDR3, the DNA is TGTGCCAGCAGCTCTCCGGGGGTAGATACGCAGTATTTT. The variable domain in full, completed from reference TRBV7-2 and TRBJ2-3, reads GAGVSQSPSNKVTEKGKDVELRCDPISGHTALYWYRQSLGQGLEFLIYFQGNSAPDKSGLPSDRFSAERTGGSVSTLTIQRTQQEDSAVYLCASSSPGVDTQYFGPGTRLTVL.

Only a few counts were recorded for this clonotype. The chain is built from TRBV9 and TRBJ2-3; D is uncertain. Germline CDR1 is SGDLS and CDR2 is YYNGEE. The CDR3 is 12 amino acids. The V end lost 0 bases, the J end lost 4 bases, and 3 bases lay between the germline ends. DNA for the CDR3: TGTGCCAGCAGCGTAGAGGCAGATACGCAGTATTTT. It is translated as CASSVEADTQYF.

This clonotype came up a few times. The chain couples TRBV16 to TRBJ2-7, with 9 bases fitting TRBD1. Germline CDR1 and CDR2: KGHSY and FQNENV. The CDR3 spans 15 residues. V gave up 4 bases and J gave up 6 bases; unmatched junction bases: 10. The CDR3 nucleotides read TGTGCCAGCAGCCCTTCTCGGACAGGGGTATTCGAGCAGTACTTC. Translated: CASSPSRTGVFEQYF. Together with reference TRBV16 and TRBJ2-7, the CDR3 gives the full variable domain: GEEVAQTPKHLVRGEGQKAKLYCAPIKGHSYVFWYQQVLKNEFKFLISFQNENVFDETGMPKERFSAKCLPNSPCSLEIQATKLEDSAVYFCASSPSRTGVFEQYFGPGTRLTVT.

This clonotype was counted ten times or more. V usage is TRBV2 and J usage is TRBJ2-5; TRBD2 aligns across 9 bases. Germline assignment: CDR1 SNHLY and CDR2 FYNNEI. V lost 7 bases to trimming and J lost 5 bases; unmatched junction nucleotides: 5. This CDR3 is built from 13 residues. CDR3 sequence reads: CASTKREVETQYF. The CDR3 DNA follows: TGTGCCAGCACAAAGCGGGAGGTGGAGACCCAGTACTTC.

This clonotype was seen at least ten times. The rearrangement links TRBV28 to TRBJ1-2; possible D gene TRBD1, 5 bases. CDR3 length: 14 residues. In germline, CDR1 is MDHEN, CDR2 SYDVKM. V lost 7 bases to trimming and J lost 0 bases, with 12 bases between them. As DNA, the CDR3 is TGTGCCAGCATCCCTGGGGGGTCTAACTATGGCTACACCTTC. Translating gives CASIPGGSNYGYTF.

This clonotype was seen repeatedly, ten times or more. The chain combines TRBV5-1 with TRBJ1-1; no reliable D call. The CDR3 has 15 amino acids. Germline V CDR1 and CDR2: SGHRS, YFSETQ. V lost 4 bases to trimming and J lost 9 bases, with 22 bases between them. CDR3 nucleotides: TGCGCCAGCAGCCCAAATCAAGCGACAATCACCAAAGCTTTCTTT. It yields the protein CASSPNQATITKAFF.

This clonotype was seen repeatedly, ten times or more. The CDR3 reads CAWSSGGLVPRQYF. CDR3 DNA: TGTGCCTGGAGTTCAGGGGGACTAGTTCCCCGCCAGTACTTC. The rearrangement joins TRBV30 to TRBJ2-5, with TRBD2 as a possible D gene (8 bases). The CDR3 totals 14 residues. The V and J ends lost 2 bases and 10 bases respectively, with 20 bases between them. CDR1 and CDR2 (germline): GTSNPN, SVGIG (reference sequence).

Written as DNA, the CDR3 is TGTGCCAGCAGCTGGGGACAGGGGTCCGGGGAGCTGTTTTTT. Residues: CASSWGQGSGELFF. This sequence joins TRBV7-3 and TRBJ2-2, with TRBD1 matching 10 bases. V shed 4 bases and J 6 bases; nucleotides not matched to a gene: 2. Germline V gene sequence: CDR1 SGHTA, CDR2 FQGTGA. This CDR3 region has 14 residues.

The genes are TRBV5-1 and TRBJ1-4; the match to TRBD1 covers 7 bases. V was clipped by 7 bases and J by 6 bases; unmatched bases: 12. Looked up from germline, CDR1 is SGHRS and CDR2 is YFSETQ. This CDR3 region has 15 residues. CDR3 nucleotide sequence: TGCGCCAGCTACCCTGGGGGGACAGCGGATGAAAAACTGTTTTTT. It translates to CASYPGGTADEKLFF.

This clonotype appeared many times. This chain links TRBV11-3 with TRBJ2-3; possibly TRBD2 for D (6 bases). CDR3 length equals 16 residues. Germline CDR1 is SGHNT and CDR2 is YENEEA. V lost 5 bases and J lost 4, with 19 bases in between. The CDR3 coding sequence is TGTGCCAGCAGCCCGTTGACATTGTGGAGGGCAGATACGCAGTATTTT. It yields the protein CASSPLTLWRADTQYF.

The gene calls are TRBV2 and TRBJ2-5; D gene uncertain. This CDR3 is built from 13 residues. V gave up 3 bases and J gave up 1 base, with 6 bases separating them. The germline V gene has CDR1 SNHLY and CDR2 FYNNEI. In DNA, the CDR3 is TGTGCCAGCAGTGACAATCTCCAAGAGACCCAGTACTTC. Translated, it gives CASSDNLQETQYF. Using reference TRBV2 and TRBJ2-5 for the parts outside the CDR3, the full variable domain is EPEVTQTPSHQVTQMGQEVILRCVPISNHLYFYWYRQILGQKVEFLVSFYNNEISEKSEIFDDQFSVERPDGSNFTLKIRSTKLEDSAMYFCASSDNLQETQYFGPGTRLLVL.

This chain joins TRBV6-2 or TRBV6-3 and TRBJ2-7, with D perhaps assigned TRBD1 or TRBD2 (6 bases each). The CDR3 is 14 residues long. The V end lost 0 bases, the J end lost 5 bases, and 11 bases lay between the germline ends. Germline CDR1 is MNHEY and CDR2 is SVGEGT. The CDR3 protein is CASSYSGGSDEQYF. The DNA of the CDR3 is TGTGCCAGCAGTTACTCGGGGGGCTCGGACGAGCAGTACTTC.

This clonotype came up a few times. This chain connects TRBV3-1 to TRBJ1-2; a possible D gene is TRBD1 (5 bases). The CDR3 is made up of 17 amino acids. Germline loops: CDR1 LGHDT, CDR2 YNNKEL (reference sequence). Between the trimmed V and J ends, which lost 4 bases and 0 bases, there was a span of 18 bases. The CDR3 here is CASSPRQRTLANYGYTF. The CDR3 region has the DNA TGTGCCAGCAGCCCAAGACAGAGAACACTAGCTAACTATGGCTACACCTTC.

This chain uses TRBV10-3 with TRBJ2-3; D unclear. V dropped 4 bases and J dropped 4 bases, with 15 bases sitting between them. The CDR3 extends over 15 amino acids. Germline assignment: CDR1 ENHRY and CDR2 SYGVKD. The CDR3 reads CAISVAASASDTQYF. Written as DNA, the CDR3 is TGTGCCATCAGTGTGGCTGCTTCGGCGTCAGATACGCAGTATTTT.

There are a few counts of this clonotype. Likely a read error: the CDR3 ends without its conserved phenylalanine or tryptophan. This sequence joins TRBV27 and TRBJ2-7; the match to TRBD1 covers 8 bases. V was clipped by 3 bases and J by 7 bases; unmatched bases: 14. From germline, CDR1 is MNHEY and CDR2 SMNVEV (reference sequence). The CDR3 has 16 amino acids. The CDR3, as DNA: TGTGCCAGCAGTTTCGTGGTTGGTCAGGGGGCAAAAGAGCAGTACCTC. Its translation: CASSFVVGQGAKEQYL.